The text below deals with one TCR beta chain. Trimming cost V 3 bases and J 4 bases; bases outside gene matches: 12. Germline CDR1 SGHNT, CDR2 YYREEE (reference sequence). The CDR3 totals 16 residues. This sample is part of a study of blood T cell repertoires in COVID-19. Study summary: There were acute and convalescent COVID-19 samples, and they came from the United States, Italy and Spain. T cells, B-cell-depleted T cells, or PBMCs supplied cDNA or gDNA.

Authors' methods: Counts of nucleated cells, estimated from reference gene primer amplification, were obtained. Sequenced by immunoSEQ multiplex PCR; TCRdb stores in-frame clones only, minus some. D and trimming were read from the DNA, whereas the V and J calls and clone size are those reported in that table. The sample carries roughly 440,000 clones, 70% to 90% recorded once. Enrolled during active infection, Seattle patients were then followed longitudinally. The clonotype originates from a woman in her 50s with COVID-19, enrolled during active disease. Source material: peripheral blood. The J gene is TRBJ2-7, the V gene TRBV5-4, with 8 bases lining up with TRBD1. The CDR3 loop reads CASSSGQGAATYEQYF. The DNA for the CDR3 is TGTGCCAGCAGCTCTGGACAGGGAGCGGCTACTTACGAGCAGTACTTC.